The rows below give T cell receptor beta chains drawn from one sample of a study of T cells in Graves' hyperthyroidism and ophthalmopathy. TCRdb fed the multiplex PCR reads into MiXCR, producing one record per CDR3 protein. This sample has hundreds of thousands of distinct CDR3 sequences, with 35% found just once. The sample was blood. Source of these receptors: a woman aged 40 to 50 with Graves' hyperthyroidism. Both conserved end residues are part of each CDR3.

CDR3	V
CASSLGQRSTEAFF	TRBV7-6
CASSYAGNTEAFF	TRBV7-6
CASGDSEPFF	TRBV6-5
CASSLYVVQETQYF	TRBV7-2
CASSFGQGHNTEAFF	TRBV7-2
CASSQGAGSNSPLHF	TRBV9
CASSLTPAQGLAKETQYF	TRBV7-2
CAISQRIDRDYGYTF	TRBV10-3
CASRDTSPNQPQHF	TRBV19
CSVEEDGRPPFF	TRBV29-1
CATSHLHEQYF	TRBV24-1
CAISELGQYTEAFF	TRBV10-3
CSVRRESYEQYF	TRBV29-1
CASGWGAGTGELFF	TRBV5-1
CASSHRDRGSGANVLTF	TRBV12-3/TRBV12-4
CASSLPDIGYSPLHF	TRBV7-3
CASNLGDRVF	TRBV6-5
CASSQDTGLGQPQHF	TRBV4-3
CASSLVLGGTEAFF	TRBV5-1
CASSLDYNYGYTF	TRBV11-3
CASSQVSSSYEQYF	TRBV4-1
CASSLDGYNEQFF	TRBV5-1
CASSQGDGNNQPQHF	TRBV7-7
CASSRTANTEAFF	TRBV6-2/TRBV6-3
CSVEEAGDGYTF	TRBV29-1
CASSWDQQGRTEAFF	TRBV6-2/TRBV6-3
CASSHGTYGREQYF	TRBV4-1
CASAPTVSGNTIYF	TRBV9
CSVRGGYTF	TRBV29-1
CASSSGTRRFQETQYF	TRBV12-3/TRBV12-4
CASSPQGSSNQPQHF	TRBV19
CSARWLAGEETQYF	TRBV20-1